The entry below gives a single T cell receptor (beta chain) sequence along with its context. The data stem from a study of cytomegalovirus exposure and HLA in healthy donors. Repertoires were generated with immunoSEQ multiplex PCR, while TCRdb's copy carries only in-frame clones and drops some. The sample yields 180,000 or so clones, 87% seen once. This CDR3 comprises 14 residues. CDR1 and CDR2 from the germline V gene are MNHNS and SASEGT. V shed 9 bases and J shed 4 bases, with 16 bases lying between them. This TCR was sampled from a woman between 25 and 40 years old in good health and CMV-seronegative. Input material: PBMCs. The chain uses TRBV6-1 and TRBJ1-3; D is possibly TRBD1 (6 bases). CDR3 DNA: TGTGCCAGTATCAAGGGGGTCCTGGGAAACACCATATATTTT. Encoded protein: CASIKGVLGNTIYF.